The source of this T cell receptor beta chain is a study of CD8 T cells in Susac syndrome. Overall study context: At the time of blood draw, patients with Susac syndrome were therapy-naive, receiving corticosteroids, or receiving intravenous immunoglobulin alone. Overall study findings and caveats: Where Susac syndrome CD4+ T cell repertoires were concerned, no clonal expansion was evident.

Patients with Susac syndrome showed fulfilment of recently defined diagnostic criteria for definite or probable disease. Reverse transcription of roughly 0.45 to 1 ug RNA was carried out with random hexamers. A multiplex approach, immunoSEQ multiplex PCR, amplified TCR beta CDR3 across 54 Vbeta and 13 Jbeta. TCRdb reprocessed the immunoSEQ multiplex PCR reads via MiXCR and lists one record per CDR3 protein. The data hold 170,000 or so distinct CDR3 sequences, with 94% observed a single time. The length of the CDR3 is 15 residues. V was cut by 7 bases and J by 2 bases, with 12 bases left in between. Note on this clonotype: The antigen remains undetermined.

Sequenced input: CD4+ T cells from PBMCs. The receptor comes from a human donor with Susac syndrome. This chain connects TRBV12-3 or TRBV12-4 to TRBJ2-6, with D perhaps TRBD2 (6 bases). The CDR3 coding sequence is TGTGCCAGCATCCAGGGACTCCCTGGGGCCAACGTCCTGACTTTC. This gives the protein CASIQGLPGANVLTF.